This entry lists 15 T cell receptor beta chains sequenced from one sample in a study of cytomegalovirus exposure and HLA in healthy donors (dated by TCRdb to between 2016 and 2019). The library was made by the immunoSEQ multiplex PCR assay. The immuneACCESS repertoire file appears here via TCRdb, limited to in-frame rearrangements. These files lack a portion of the clones; in checked studies, under half of the deficit traces to unresolved V genes, and the cause of the others is not known. The sample has 150,000 to 200,000 clones on record, 75% to 85% of them singletons. Of the sample, roughly an eighth falls within the top ten clones. The specimen was PBMCs. These receptor sequences come from a woman aged 25 to 39 in good health and CMV-seropositive.

The rearrangement uses TRBV29-1 and TRBJ1-1; 9 nucleotides match TRBD1. Germline-derived CDR1 and CDR2 are SQVTM and ANQGSEA. The CDR3 spans 13 residues. Losses at the gene ends were 7 bases for V and 5 bases for J; bases not matched to a gene: 8. The CDR3 bases are TGCAGCGCACTCACAGGGGGCGATACTGAAGCTTTCTTT. As protein: CSALTGGDTEAFF.

The V call is TRBV4-2, the J call TRBJ2-1; 7 nucleotides match TRBD2. The length of the CDR3 is 17 residues. Germline values: CDR1 LGHNA, CDR2 YNFKEQ. Losses at the gene ends were 4 bases for V and 5 bases for J; bases not matched to a gene: 14. CDR3 DNA: TGTGCCAGCAGCCGAGTAAAGTCTAGCGGACGAAACAATGAGCAGTTCTTC. Protein product: CASSRVKSSGRNNEQFF.

In this sample, this clone turned up a few times. J is TRBJ2-1 and V is TRBV15; D perhaps matches TRBD2 (5 bases). Germline CDR1 reads LNHNV; CDR2 reads YYDKDF (reference sequence). The CDR3 consists of 12 residues. Trimming shortened V by 7 bases and J by 8 bases, and 12 bases separated the two germline ends. The CDR3: CATKDTSDEQFF. In nucleotides, the CDR3 is TGTGCCACCAAAGATACTAGTGATGAGCAGTTCTTC. Filled out from reference TRBV15 and TRBJ2-1, the complete variable domain reads DAMVIQNPRYQVTQFGKPVTLSCSQTLNHNVMYWYQQKSSQAPKLLFHYYDKDFNNEADTPDNFQSRRPNTSFCFLDIRSPGLGDTAMYLCATKDTSDEQFFGPGTRLTVL.

The rearrangement joins TRBV28 to TRBJ2-1; 10 bases agree with TRBD2. With 4 bases clipped from V and 4 bases from J, the junction kept 7 bases outside the gene matches. CDR1 is MDHEN, CDR2 SYDVKM, per germline. CDR3 size: 16 residues. CDR3 sequence: CASSSGSSGSYNEQFF. For the CDR3, the DNA is TGTGCCAGCAGTTCAGGATCTAGCGGGAGTTACAATGAGCAGTTCTTC.

The rearrangement joins TRBV27 to TRBJ2-3; D perhaps matches TRBD1 (6 bases). Germline assignment: CDR1 MNHEY and CDR2 SMNVEV (reference sequence). Trimming stripped 3 bases from V and 2 bases from J, with 15 bases between. This CDR3 spans 16 amino acids. The CDR3 protein is CASSFGVTGYTDTQYF. DNA of the CDR3: TGTGCCAGCAGTTTTGGTGTGACAGGTTACACAGATACGCAGTATTTT.

This clone was seen more than once but under ten times. This chain uses TRBV5-1 with TRBJ1-4; 7 bases fit TRBD1. Germline V gene lookup returns CDR1 SGHRS and CDR2 YFSETQ. J gave up 9 bases and V 4 bases, and 3 bases lay outside the gene matches. The CDR3 runs 12 residues. Here the CDR3 DNA reads TGCGCCAGCAGCCTGACAGGGCAAAAACTGTTTTTT. Its translation is CASSLTGQKLFF.

The J gene is TRBJ2-2, the V gene TRBV5-1, with a weak D call TRBD2 (5 bases). The V gene's germline CDR1 is SGHRS and CDR2 YFSETQ. Trimming pared 0 bases from V and 6 bases from J, leaving 12 bases between. CDR3 length equals 15 residues. The CDR3 nucleotides read TGCGCCAGCAGCTTGGAGTTTCGAGGGTCCGGGGAGCTGTTTTTT. Amino acids: CASSLEFRGSGELFF.

The chain recombines TRBV13 with TRBJ2-7; 11 bases match TRBD1. V shed 4 bases and J 0 bases; nucleotides not matched to a gene: 5. The CDR3 is made up of 16 amino acids. Germline CDR1 and CDR2: PRHDT and FYEKMQ (reference sequence). CDR3 DNA: TGTGCCAGCAGCTCCGCCGGGACAGGGGGCTCCTACGAGCAGTACTTC. This codes for CASSSAGTGGSYEQYF.

The chain uses TRBV9 and TRBJ2-7; TRBD2 is a possible D gene (6 bases). V was trimmed by 3 bases and J by 6 bases, leaving 13 bases between them. CDR1 and CDR2 (germline): SGDLS, YYNGEE. This CDR3 contains 13 residues. The CDR3 here is CASSGGGDSEQYF. DNA of the CDR3: TGTGCCAGCAGCGGAGGTGGGGACTCCGAGCAGTACTTC.

V gene TRBV2 combines with J gene TRBJ2-5; D is unclear. The CDR3 consists of 12 residues. V gave up 6 bases and J gave up 5 bases, with 10 bases separating them. Germline-derived CDR1 and CDR2 are SNHLY and FYNNEI. CDR3 amino acids: CASSNRRETQYF. In nucleotides, the CDR3 is TGTGCCAGCAGCAACCGCAGGGAGACCCAGTACTTC.

This clone was seen a few times. The rearrangement uses TRBV7-9 and TRBJ2-3; maybe TRBD1 (6 bases). V was cut by 5 bases and J by 0 bases, with 12 bases left in between. This CDR3 has 15 residues. Germline assignment: CDR1 SEHNR and CDR2 FQNEAQ (reference sequence). Written as DNA, the CDR3 is TGTGCCAGCAGCCGGACAGAAACTAGCACAGATACGCAGTATTTT. Its protein is CASSRTETSTDTQYF.

DNA for the CDR3: TGTGCCAGCAGTTACTCGAACCAAGCGGAGCAGTTCTTC. This translates into CASSYSNQAEQFF. V is TRBV6-6 and J is TRBJ2-1; D remains unclear. Trimming shortened V by 0 bases and J by 10 bases, and 10 bases separated the two germline ends. CDR1 and CDR2 from the germline V gene are MNHNY and SVGAGI (reference sequence). The CDR3 covers 13 residues.

The chain has TRBV27 and TRBJ2-3, with no clear D. This CDR3 is built from 15 residues. Trimming pared 0 bases from V and 0 bases from J, leaving 7 bases between. CDR1 is MNHEY and CDR2 is SMNVEV in the germline V gene (reference sequence). The CDR3 region is CASSLSSTSTDTQYF. The CDR3 coding sequence is TGTGCCAGCAGTTTATCCTCAACTAGCACAGATACGCAGTATTTT.

This chain links TRBV5-1 with TRBJ1-2; 9 nucleotides line up with TRBD1. J was trimmed by 4 bases and V by 6 bases; bases with no gene match: 16. CDR1 and CDR2 (germline): SGHRS, YFSETQ. CDR3 length equals 17 residues. The CDR3 reads CASTERTGDRSSYGYTF. CDR3 nucleotide sequence: TGCGCCAGCACGGAAAGGACAGGGGACAGATCTAGCTATGGCTACACCTTC.

The rearrangement joins TRBV6-5 to TRBJ1-1; 10 bases map to TRBD1. Germline trimming cut 6 bases from V and 5 bases from J; bases unmatched to any gene: 9. This CDR3 has 15 residues. Per germline, CDR1 MNHEY and CDR2 SVGAGI. The CDR3 loop reads CASRATGTGVTEAFF. CDR3 nucleotide sequence: TGTGCCAGCAGGGCAACCGGGACAGGGGTTACTGAAGCTTTCTTT.